Shown below are 15 T cell receptor beta chains from a single sample sequenced in a study of sequential checkpoint blockade in melanoma. The treatment here: randomized to nivolumab then ipilimumab (arm A) or the reverse (arm B). TCRdb's table, derived via immunoSEQ multiplex PCR, lists solely in-frame clones and lacks some. Among about 2,500 clones listed, less than 30% were seen once. The sequencing here drew on tumor tissue (inferred from file names), taken from a patient given nivolumab and ipilimumab in sequence. Receptors were obtained from a human donor with melanoma.

V gene TRBV19 combines with J gene TRBJ1-2; the D gene is possibly TRBD1 (6 bases). Per the germline V gene, CDR1 is LNHDA and CDR2 is SQIVND (reference sequence). V lost 9 bases and J 2 bases, leaving 13 bases between the germline ends. The CDR3 is made up of 13 amino acids. CDR3: CASDDRSNYGYTF. The DNA of the CDR3 is TGTGCCAGCGACGACAGGTCGAACTATGGCTACACCTTC.

CDR3 loop: CASSSRGGLITDTQYF. CDR3 bases: TGTGCCAGCTCATCCCGCGGGGGGCTCATCACAGATACGCAGTATTTT. The J gene is TRBJ2-3, the V gene TRBV18; 8 bases fit TRBD2. The junction had 9 bases not matched to a gene; V was cut back by 5 bases and J by 2 bases. This CDR3 is 16 amino acids long. The germline V gene encodes CDR1 KGHSH and CDR2 LQKENI.

V is TRBV5-1 and J is TRBJ2-7, with D possibly being TRBD1 (5 bases). Looked up from germline, CDR1 is SGHRS and CDR2 is YFSETQ. Trimming left V 0 bases short and J 1 base short, with 14 bases between. The CDR3 has 16 residues. The CDR3 coding sequence is TGCGCCAGCAGCTTGGGAGTTGGGGCCTCTTCCTACGAGCAGTACTTC. This translates into CASSLGVGASSYEQYF.

The chain is built from TRBV15 and TRBJ2-7; TRBD1 matches 7 bases. The germline gives CDR1 LNHNV, CDR2 YYDKDF (reference sequence). V lost 0 bases, J lost 13 bases, and 15 bases stayed unmatched. The CDR3 sequence is 15 residues long. CDR3 coding DNA: TGTGCCACCAGCAGAGATTACCAGACAGGGACCCTCGGATACTTC. Protein sequence: CATSRDYQTGTLGYF.

The V and J genes are TRBV19 and TRBJ1-3, with D unresolved. In germline, CDR1 is LNHDA, CDR2 SQIVND (reference sequence). This CDR3 is built from 15 residues. The V gene lost 7 bases and the J gene lost 0 bases, with 13 bases spanning the gap. The DNA of the CDR3 is TGTGCCAGTATAGCGGGCGGCCGCTCTGGAAACACCATATATTTT. As protein: CASIAGGRSGNTIYF.

By share of the sample, this clone is medium-sized. The chain employs TRBV11-3 and TRBJ1-1; D gene uncertain. CDR3 length: 14 residues. V was clipped by 5 bases and J by 3 bases, with 13 bases between them. Germline CDR1 SGHNT, CDR2 YENEEA. The CDR3 here is CASSEDITHTEAFF. The CDR3 nucleotides are TGTGCCAGCAGCGAAGACATTACTCACACTGAAGCTTTCTTT. The full variable domain, completed using reference TRBV11-3 and TRBJ1-1, is EAGVVQSPRYKIIEKKQPVAFWCNPISGHNTLYWYLQNLGQGPELLIRYENEEAVDDSQLPKDRFSAERLKGVDSTLKIQPAELGDSAVYLCASSEDITHTEAFFGQGTRLTVV.

The V gene is TRBV6-8, the J gene TRBJ2-3, with 8 bases that match TRBD2. The trim removed 5 bases at V and 2 bases at J, leaving 6 bases unmatched. CDR1 is MNHGY, CDR2 SAAAGT, per germline. The CDR3 is 15 residues long. CDR3 nucleotide sequence: TGTGCCAGCAGTGCGGTAGCGGGGTCCACAGATACGCAGTATTTT. Amino acids: CASSAVAGSTDTQYF.

At least ten counts were recorded for this clone. V is TRBV11-3 and J is TRBJ1-2; no clear D gene. Trimming took 1 base from V and 4 from J, leaving 10 bases between them. CDR3 length: 14 residues. The germline V gene has CDR1 SGHNT and CDR2 YENEEA. For the CDR3, the DNA is TGTGCCAGCAGCTTAGGGCCGCCCCGCTATGGCTACACCTTC. It specifies CASSLGPPRYGYTF.

This clone turned up a few times. This chain joins TRBV4-1 and TRBJ2-7; 7 nucleotides line up with TRBD1. CDR1 and CDR2 from the germline V gene are MGHRA and YSYEKL. J gave up 2 bases and V 1 base, and 8 bases lay outside the gene matches. This CDR3 region has 16 residues. Here the CDR3 DNA reads TGCGCCAGCAGCCAAGGGGGCGACAGGGTGACCTACGAGCAGTACTTC. Protein: CASSQGGDRVTYEQYF.

This clone has only a few counts. Other DNA sequences from this sample encode an identical CDR3 as well. The chain uses TRBV19 and TRBJ1-2; TRBD1 might be the D (5 bases). This CDR3 has 14 residues. The V end was cut by 0 bases, the J end by 8 bases, with 13 bases between. CDR1 is LNHDA, CDR2 SQIVND, per germline (reference sequence). The CDR3 spells CASSIDQQGGGYTF. The CDR3 DNA follows: TGTGCCAGTAGTATAGATCAGCAGGGAGGCGGCTACACCTTC.

J is TRBJ1-5 and V is TRBV6-8; TRBD1 matches at 9 bases. V was clipped by 4 bases and J by 5 bases; unmatched bases: 3. The CDR3 sequence is 14 residues long. Germline V CDR1 and CDR2: MNHGY, SAAAGT. The CDR3 here is CASSSRDRDQPQHF. The DNA of the CDR3 is TGTGCCAGCAGTTCAAGGGACAGGGATCAGCCCCAGCATTTT.

The chain employs TRBV5-1 and TRBJ2-5; 10 nucleotides line up with TRBD1. This CDR3 is 14 amino acids long. CDR1 SGHRS and CDR2 YFSETQ come from the germline V gene. J gave up 4 bases and V 4 bases, and 4 bases lay outside the gene matches. The CDR3 sequence is CASSGDRGRETQYF. CDR3 sequence (DNA): TGCGCCAGCAGCGGGGACAGGGGACGAGAGACCCAGTACTTC.

This clone is medium-sized by share. The V and J genes are TRBV11-3 and TRBJ1-6; TRBD1 might be the D (6 bases). V dropped 4 bases and J dropped 10 bases, with 23 bases sitting between them. Germline V gives CDR1 SGHNT, CDR2 YENEEA. The CDR3 sequence is 17 residues long. The CDR3 region is CASSSHDTQGQGSPLHF. The CDR3 nucleotides read TGTGCCAGCAGCTCCCATGATACACAGGGACAAGGATCACCCCTCCACTTT.

This rearrangement joins TRBV14 to TRBJ2-1, with no clear D. The germline V and J ends were trimmed by 0 bases and 5 bases, with 8 bases remaining between them. Germline values: CDR1 SGHDN, CDR2 FVKESK. This CDR3 is built from 14 residues. In DNA, the CDR3 is TGTGCCAGCAGCCAAGATTGGGATGACAATGAGCAGTTCTTC. This codes for CASSQDWDDNEQFF.

This clone ranks as medium-sized (0.01 to 0.1%). V and J are TRBV11-3 and TRBJ2-5; D possibly corresponds to TRBD2 (6 bases). V was trimmed by 5 bases and J by 4 bases, leaving 20 bases between them. Germline lookup yields CDR1 SGHNT and CDR2 YENEEA. The CDR3 is made up of 16 amino acids. In nucleotides, the CDR3 is TGTGCCAGCAGCCCCGAAGGAGGGGAGAGTAGAGAGACCCAGTACTTC. Protein sequence: CASSPEGGESRETQYF.